Below, one T cell receptor (beta chain) is given with its context. Its antigen is still unknown. The sample comes from a study of OX40 agonist ivuxolimab in advanced cancers. Whole-study context: Those treated in dose escalation had hepatocellular carcinoma, melanoma, renal cell cancer or head and neck cancer.

This CDR3 spans 13 amino acids. The V end was cut by 4 bases, the J end by 9 bases, with 17 bases between. Germline CDR1 SGHNT, CDR2 YYREEE (reference sequence). The method was immunoSEQ multiplex PCR; TCRdb's version includes in-frame clones alone and lacks a portion of them. The sample has tens of thousands of clones; 85% to 95% are singletons. Study-wide results and limits: Averaged across samples, CD8+ T cells carried more expanded clones than CD4+ did.

This chain links TRBV5-4 with TRBJ2-7; possibly TRBD2 for D (6 bases). Material: CD4+ or CD8+ T cells sorted from blood, obtained in a trial of the OX40 agonist ivuxolimab. The receptor was isolated from an adult with an advanced solid tumor such as melanoma, head and neck, liver or kidney cancer. CDR3 region: CASSQLASEGQYF. DNA of the CDR3: TGTGCCAGCAGCCAACTAGCTAGCGAAGGGCAGTACTTC.